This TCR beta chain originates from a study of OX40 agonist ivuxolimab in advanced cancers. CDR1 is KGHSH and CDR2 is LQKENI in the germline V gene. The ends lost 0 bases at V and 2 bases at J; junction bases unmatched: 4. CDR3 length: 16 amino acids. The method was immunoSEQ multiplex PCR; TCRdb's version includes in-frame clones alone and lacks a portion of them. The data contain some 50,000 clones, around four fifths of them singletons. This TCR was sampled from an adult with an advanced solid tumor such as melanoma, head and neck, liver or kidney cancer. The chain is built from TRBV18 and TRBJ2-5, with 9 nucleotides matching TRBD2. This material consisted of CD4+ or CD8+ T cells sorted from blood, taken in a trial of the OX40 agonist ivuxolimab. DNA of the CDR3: TGTGCCAGCTCACCACCTGGCGGGGGGGTACAAGAGACCCAGTACTTC. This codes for CASSPPGGGVQETQYF. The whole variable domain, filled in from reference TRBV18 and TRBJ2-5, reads NAGVMQNPRHLVRRRGQEARLRCSPMKGHSHVYWYRQLPEEGLKFMVYLQKENIIDESGMPKERFSAEFPKEGPSILRIQQVVRGDSAAYFCASSPPGGGVQETQYFGPGTRLLVL.